This T cell receptor (beta chain) is from a study of blood T cell repertoires in COVID-19 (TCRdb year 2020). For the wider study: Samples from collaborators originated in the United States, Italy and Spain and spanned both the acute and convalescent phases of COVID-19. The material from the prospective study consisted of cDNA or gDNA derived from T cells, B-cell-depleted T cells, or PBMCs. Deeply sampled blood TCRbeta repertoires from subjects exposed to, actively infected with, or recovered from COVID-19 were included in the dataset. The repertoires were made available in a free public database intended to serve as a resource for research on the immune response to SARS-CoV-2. Samples came from the ongoing ImmuneRACE study (first 160 participants) plus 1,254 subjects from 6 global collaborators. A de-identified subject ID, COVID-19 status, age in years and sex were almost always included in the sample metadata. Where HLA class I and class II types were available, the types were taken from metadata supplied by the sample provider, not from assay-based typing. Overall study outcomes, separate from this receptor: The quantity of clinical and demographic metadata differed by source and by participant and was supplied without curation.

Here V drops 5 bases and J drops 4 bases, and the junction holds 12 bases not matched to any gene. Reading from cysteine to phenylalanine, the CDR3 counts 17 amino acids. Here the CDR3 DNA is all that survives: 51 bases in frame from base 1. According to the germline V gene (reference sequence), CDR1 reads LNHDA and CDR2 reads SQIVND. The immunoSEQ Assay, a bias-controlled multiplex PCR, was used to amplify TCRbeta CDR3 regions from genomic DNA. The paper's data handling went like this. The number of nucleated cells in each sample was estimated by amplification of reference gene primers within the assay. To quantify the absolute abundance of each unique TCRbeta CDR3 rearrangement, sequence reads were collapsed and filtered. For each sample, productive Simpson clonality was calculated as the square root of Simpson's diversity index over productive rearrangements. TCRdb re-hosts the immuneACCESS table, in-frame sequences only. Its copies lack some clones; in the studies checked, an unresolved V gene accounts for under half of them, and the cause for the rest is not known. V and J calls and clone size are copied from that table; D and trimming were computed from the DNA. Recorded for this sample are some 190,000 clones; 80% to 85% of them occurred a single time. The biggest ten clones account for under 4% of the sample.

Participants in the prospective study were aged roughly 18 to 100 years, lived in about two dozen United States geographic areas, and enrolled through a virtual design. In the prospective study, cohorts were assigned on the basis of participant-reported clinical history obtained from a screening survey and a study questionnaire. Exposed participants were defined as having been in contact with someone with a PCR-confirmed or clinician-diagnosed COVID-19 case within 2 weeks of study entry. In the prospective study, mobile phlebotomists collected whole blood, serum and a nasopharyngeal or oropharyngeal swab from each participant. Participants in the prospective study had the option to provide additional blood draws and questionnaires over a 2-month period. Before DNA extraction, blood samples from the prospective study were shipped at room temperature or frozen. On this clone: It lacks a known antigen. No base qualities exist here, and no much larger clone lies one base off it.

This receptor was identified in a young woman who had been exposed to COVID-19. The chain is made from TRBV19 and TRBJ2-5; 11 central bases correspond to TRBD2. The specimen was PBMCs or T cells enriched from blood (not recorded which). The nucleotides read TGTGCCAGTAGTCCTGGGACTAGCGGTGGGAGAGGAGAGACCCAGTACTTC. Translation gives CASSPGTSGGRGETQYF.